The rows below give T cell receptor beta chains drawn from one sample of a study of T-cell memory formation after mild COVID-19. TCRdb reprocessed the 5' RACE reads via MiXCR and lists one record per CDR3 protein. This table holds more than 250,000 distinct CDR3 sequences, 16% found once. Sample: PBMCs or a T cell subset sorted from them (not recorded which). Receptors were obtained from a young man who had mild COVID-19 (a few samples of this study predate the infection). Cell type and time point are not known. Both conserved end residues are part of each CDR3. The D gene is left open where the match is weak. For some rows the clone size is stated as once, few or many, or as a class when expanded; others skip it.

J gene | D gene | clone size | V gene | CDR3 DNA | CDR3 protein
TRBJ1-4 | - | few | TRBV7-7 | TGTGCTAGCAGCTTAGGTCCGGGGGCGAGTAATGAAAAACTGTTTTTT | CASSLGPGASNEKLFF
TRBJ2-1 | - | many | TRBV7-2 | TGTGCCAGCAGCTTAGCTTGGACTAGGGGGAATGAGCAGTTCTTC | CASSLAWTRGNEQFF
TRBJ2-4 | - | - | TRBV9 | TGTGCCAGCAGCGTAGACGGACGGGCCAAAAACATTCAGTACTTC | CASSVDGRAKNIQYF
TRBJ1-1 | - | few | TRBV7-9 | TGTGCCAGCAGCTTAGAGCAGGGCCGGGCTTTCTTT | CASSLEQGRAFF
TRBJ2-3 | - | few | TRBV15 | TGTGCCACCAGCAGGGACCCCACAGATACGCAGTATTTT | CATSRDPTDTQYF
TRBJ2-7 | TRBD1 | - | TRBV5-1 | TGCGCCAGCAGCTGGGGGGACAGGGGGCGTAACGAGCAGTACTTC | CASSWGDRGRNEQYF
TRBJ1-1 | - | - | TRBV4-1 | TGCGCCAGCAGCCAAGATCCAGGGAACACTGAAGCTTTCTTT | CASSQDPGNTEAFF
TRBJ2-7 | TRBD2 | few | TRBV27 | TGTGCCAGCAGTTTGACTAGCGGGGCCTACGAGCAGTACTTC | CASSLTSGAYEQYF
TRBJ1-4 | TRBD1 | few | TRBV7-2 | TGTGCCAGCAGCCTAACCGGGACAGTTGAAAAACTGTTTTTT | CASSLTGTVEKLFF
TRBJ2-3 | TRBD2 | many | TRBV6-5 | TGTGCCAGCAGTTACTCGCGGCGACTAGCGGGGCGCACAGATACGCAGTATTTT | CASSYSRRLAGRTDTQYF
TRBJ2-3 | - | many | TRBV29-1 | TGCAGCGTTGAGCGGGGGCGCACAGATACGCAGTATTTT | CSVERGRTDTQYF
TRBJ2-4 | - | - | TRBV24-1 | TGTGCCACCAGTGACCCCTCTCTAGCCAAAAACATTCAGTACTTC | CATSDPSLAKNIQYF
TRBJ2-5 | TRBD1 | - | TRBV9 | TGTGCCAGCAGCGCGGGACAGGGGAGGGAGACCCAGTACTTC | CASSAGQGRETQYF
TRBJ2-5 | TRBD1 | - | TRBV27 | TGTGCCAGCAGTTCTACAGGGGAGAAGACCCAGTACTTC | CASSSTGEKTQYF
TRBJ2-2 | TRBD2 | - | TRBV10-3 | TGTGCCATCAGCCGCGGGGGGTCGAACACCGGGGAGCTGTTTTTT | CAISRGGSNTGELFF
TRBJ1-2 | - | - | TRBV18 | TGTGCCAGCTCACCAGGGAGCAGGGACTATGGCTACACCTTC | CASSPGSRDYGYTF
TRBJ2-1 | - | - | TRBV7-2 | TGTGCCACGAAAGGGGGGCCCTCCTACAATGAGCAGTTCTTC | CATKGGPSYNEQFF